The rows below give T cell receptor beta chains drawn from one sample of a study of CD8 T cells in Susac syndrome. TCRdb ran MiXCR on the immunoSEQ multiplex PCR reads and lists one entry per CDR3 protein. This table holds about 250,000 distinct CDR3 sequences, around 95% found once. The source material was CD4+ T cells from PBMCs. The source of these receptors is a human donor with multiple sclerosis. Each CDR3 is given with its conserved first and last residue. Each record gives: V gene, D gene, clone size, J gene, CDR3 protein, CDR3 DNA. The D gene is left open where the match is weak. The size entry is marked missing in some rows and otherwise reads once, few, many or a size class.

v_gene: TRBV24-1
d_gene: TRBD1
abundance: -
j_gene: TRBJ1-2
CDR3aa: CATSLPGTGEGYTF
CDR3nt: TGTGCCACCAGCCTACCGGGGACAGGGGAAGGCTACACCTTC

v_gene: TRBV3-1
d_gene: -
abundance: -
j_gene: TRBJ1-1
CDR3aa: CASSQLRITEAFF
CDR3nt: TGTGCCAGCAGCCAGTTGAGAATCACTGAAGCTTTCTTT

v_gene: TRBV19
d_gene: TRBD2
abundance: -
j_gene: TRBJ2-1
CDR3aa: CASSIALAGGGEQFF
CDR3nt: TGTGCCAGTAGTATTGCCCTAGCGGGAGGCGGTGAGCAGTTCTTC

v_gene: TRBV29-1
d_gene: -
abundance: -
j_gene: TRBJ1-2
CDR3aa: CSAEDGNYGYTF
CDR3nt: TGCAGCGCTGAAGACGGGAACTATGGCTACACCTTC

v_gene: TRBV6-1
d_gene: -
abundance: -
j_gene: TRBJ1-5
CDR3aa: CASSERGMVQPQHF
CDR3nt: TGTGCCAGCAGCGAACGGGGTATGGTTCAGCCCCAGCATTTT

v_gene: TRBV6-2/TRBV6-3
d_gene: -
abundance: -
j_gene: TRBJ2-2
CDR3aa: CASRFRQNTGELFF
CDR3nt: TGTGCCAGCAGATTCAGACAGAACACCGGGGAGCTGTTTTTT

v_gene: TRBV19
d_gene: -
abundance: once
j_gene: TRBJ2-7
CDR3aa: CASSFSKGYEQYF
CDR3nt: TGTGCCAGTAGCTTCAGTAAAGGGTACGAGCAGTACTTC

v_gene: TRBV28
d_gene: -
abundance: -
j_gene: TRBJ1-6
CDR3aa: CASSSQGWDSPLHF
CDR3nt: TGTGCCAGCAGCTCACAGGGTTGGGATTCACCCCTCCACTTT

v_gene: TRBV7-2
d_gene: -
abundance: -
j_gene: TRBJ1-5
CDR3aa: CASSFWGGNQPQHF
CDR3nt: TGTGCCAGCAGCTTTTGGGGTGGCAATCAGCCCCAGCATTTT

v_gene: TRBV7-2
d_gene: -
abundance: once
j_gene: TRBJ2-1
CDR3aa: CASSPGTQSDEQFF
CDR3nt: TGTGCCAGCAGTCCCGGGACTCAGAGCGATGAGCAGTTCTTC

v_gene: TRBV23-1
d_gene: TRBD1
abundance: -
j_gene: TRBJ1-1
CDR3aa: CASSPLGDRLNTEAFF
CDR3nt: TGCGCCAGCAGTCCTTTGGGGGACAGGTTGAACACTGAAGCTTTCTTT

v_gene: TRBV19
d_gene: -
abundance: -
j_gene: TRBJ2-2
CDR3aa: CASSPLRGDTGELFF
CDR3nt: TGTGCCAGTAGTCCTCTCAGGGGGGACACCGGGGAGCTGTTTTTT

v_gene: TRBV9
d_gene: TRBD1
abundance: -
j_gene: TRBJ2-6
CDR3aa: CASSPEGTAEANVLTF
CDR3nt: TGTGCCAGCAGCCCCGAAGGGACAGCCGAGGCCAACGTCCTGACTTTC

v_gene: TRBV18
d_gene: TRBD1
abundance: -
j_gene: TRBJ2-1
CDR3aa: CASSTYRGTYNEQFF
CDR3nt: TGTGCCAGCTCAACATACAGGGGTACCTACAATGAGCAGTTCTTC

v_gene: TRBV10-3
d_gene: -
abundance: -
j_gene: TRBJ2-6
CDR3aa: CAIRRDVGRSSGANVLTF
CDR3nt: TGTGCCATCAGACGGGACGTGGGACGAAGCTCTGGGGCCAACGTCCTGACTTTC

v_gene: TRBV20-1
d_gene: -
abundance: -
j_gene: TRBJ2-3
CDR3aa: CSARVRASTWDTQYF
CDR3nt: TGCAGTGCTAGGGTCAGGGCCTCTACCTGGGATACGCAGTATTTT

v_gene: TRBV7-6
d_gene: -
abundance: -
j_gene: TRBJ1-5
CDR3aa: CASSLEAGIHQPQHF
CDR3nt: TGTGCCAGCAGCTTAGAGGCCGGTATCCACCAGCCCCAGCATTTT

v_gene: TRBV7-8
d_gene: -
abundance: -
j_gene: TRBJ2-7
CDR3aa: CASSTYEGKSSYEQYF
CDR3nt: TGTGCCAGCAGCACCTACGAGGGAAAATCCTCCTACGAGCAGTACTTC

v_gene: TRBV12-3/TRBV12-4
d_gene: -
abundance: -
j_gene: TRBJ2-2
CDR3aa: CASSQGVFTGELFF
CDR3nt: TGTGCCAGCAGTCAAGGGGTTTTCACCGGGGAGCTGTTTTTT

v_gene: TRBV11-2
d_gene: -
abundance: -
j_gene: TRBJ2-5
CDR3aa: CASSFRLQETQYF
CDR3nt: TGTGCCAGCAGCTTCCGGCTCCAAGAGACCCAGTACTTC